A single T cell receptor beta chain is shown here with its context. The target antigen is unknown. The PCR was carried out with 60 Vbeta primers and 13 Jbeta primers. Libraries were prepared by immunoSEQ multiplex PCR; TCRdb keeps only in-frame clonotypes and omits some of them. The table records some 120,000 clones, about 80% of them present only once. CDR3 length: 19 residues. Germline V CDR1 and CDR2: SEHNR, FQNEAQ (reference sequence). This sample was taken from a study of cytomegalovirus exposure and HLA in healthy donors. Study conclusions and caveats: The authors judged a highly shared variant cluster likely a sequencing artifact. The study assumed roughly uniform donor sequencing depth for presence/absence analyses. Altogether, some 170 TCR beta chains were recorded as cytomegalovirus-associated. About 87% or about 30% of the time was how often most TCR beta V segments were productive, according to an earlier analysis.

Sequenced input: PBMCs. The receptor's source is a man aged 40-55 years in good health and CMV-seronegative. V and J are TRBV7-9 and TRBJ2-5; a possible D gene is TRBD1 (7 bases). Matching the DNA end better, TRBJ2-7 makes the J call doubtful. The CDR3 DNA sequence: TGTGCCAGCAGCCGGACTATACCCACATCATCGACAGGGCCCTACGAGCAGTACTTC. The encoded protein is CASSRTIPTSSTGPYEQYF.